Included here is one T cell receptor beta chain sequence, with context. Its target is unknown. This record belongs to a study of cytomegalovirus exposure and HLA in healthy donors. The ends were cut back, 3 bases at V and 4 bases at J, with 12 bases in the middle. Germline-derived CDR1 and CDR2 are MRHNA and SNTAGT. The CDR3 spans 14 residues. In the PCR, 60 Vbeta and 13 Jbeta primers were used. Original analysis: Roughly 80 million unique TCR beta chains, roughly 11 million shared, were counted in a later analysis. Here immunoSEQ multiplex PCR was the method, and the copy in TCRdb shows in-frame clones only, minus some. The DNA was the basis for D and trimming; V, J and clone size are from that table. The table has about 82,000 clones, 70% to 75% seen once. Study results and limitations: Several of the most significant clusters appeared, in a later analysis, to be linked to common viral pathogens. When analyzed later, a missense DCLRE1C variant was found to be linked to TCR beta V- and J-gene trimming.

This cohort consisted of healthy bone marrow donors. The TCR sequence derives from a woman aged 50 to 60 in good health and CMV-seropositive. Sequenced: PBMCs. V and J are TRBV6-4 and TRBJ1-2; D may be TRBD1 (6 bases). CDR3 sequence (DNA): TGTGCCAGCAGTGAGCGGGGGGCCAGCTATGGCTACACCTTC. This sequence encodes CASSERGASYGYTF.